The clone carrying this TCR beta chain was picked up one time. Its antigen is as yet unknown. Using immunoSEQ multiplex PCR, the repertoire was profiled, and TCRdb retains in-frame clones only, with some absent. The table records around 75,000 clones, 90% of them present only once. These data originate in a study of identifying expanded T cells in peripheral blood. Study results and limitations: Over about two and four weeks, about 15 and 18 clones changed, versus approximately 1.1 between replicates.

The CDR3 is made up of 18 amino acids. Deletions cut 1 base from V and 1 base from J, with 19 bases between. Germline V lookup: CDR1 WSHSY, CDR2 SAAADI. The material sequenced was blood. The source of this sequence is a person aged 18 to 69 in good health. The chain uses TRBV10-2 and TRBJ1-1, with a weak D call TRBD1 (5 bases). CDR3: CASSEWGTGLHRNTEAFF. Written as DNA, the CDR3 is TGCGCCAGCAGTGAGTGGGGGACGGGACTCCATCGGAACACTGAAGCTTTCTTT.